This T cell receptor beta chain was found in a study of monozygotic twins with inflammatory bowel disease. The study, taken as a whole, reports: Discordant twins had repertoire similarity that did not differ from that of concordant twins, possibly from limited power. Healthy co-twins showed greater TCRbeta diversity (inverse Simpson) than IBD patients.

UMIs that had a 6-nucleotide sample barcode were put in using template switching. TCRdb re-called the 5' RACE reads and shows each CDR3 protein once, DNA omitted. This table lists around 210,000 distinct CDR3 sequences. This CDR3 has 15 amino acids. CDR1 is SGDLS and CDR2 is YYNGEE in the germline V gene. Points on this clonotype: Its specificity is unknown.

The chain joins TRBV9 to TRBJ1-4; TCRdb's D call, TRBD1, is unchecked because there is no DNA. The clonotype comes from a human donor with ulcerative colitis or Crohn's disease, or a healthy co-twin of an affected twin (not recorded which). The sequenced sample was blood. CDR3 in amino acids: CASSGEGLGNEKLFF.